This T cell receptor beta chain emerged from a study of shared clonotypes between healthy human individuals. Trimming removed 4 bases from V and 3 bases from J; junction bases left unmatched: 5. Per the germline V gene, CDR1 is SGHRS and CDR2 is YFSETQ. This CDR3 has 14 residues. Measured with immunoSEQ multiplex PCR; TCRdb has only the in-frame clones, and not every one. This table holds 2.3 million or so clones, roughly 93% found once. The sequence derives from a man between 18 and 35 years old in good health. Some clones in this sample may be carry-over from other donors' samples. Material for sequencing was naive CD4+ T cells from PBMCs. Subset meaning: CD45RA+ positively selected. The chain is built from TRBV5-1 and TRBJ2-7; 9 nucleotides agree with TRBD1. The DNA for the CDR3 is TGCGCCAGCAGCGCCGGACAGGGGATCTACGAGCAGTACTTC. Protein product: CASSAGQGIYEQYF.